The clone carrying this T cell receptor (beta chain) rates as large. Its antigen is currently unknown. The data originate from a study of T cells in localized non-small cell lung cancer. V lost 5 bases to trimming and J lost 2 bases; unmatched junction nucleotides: 6. CDR1 is SGHNT, CDR2 YENEEA, per germline. This CDR3 has 14 residues. General observations from the study: The study linked higher blood T cell density to longer overall survival. Sequencing, confined to only one tumor region, leaves heterogeneity possible.

Profiling relied on immunoSEQ multiplex PCR, and the TCRdb table lists in-frame clones only, not all of them. The sample comprises more than 1,500 clones, approximately 23% of which are singletons, and about 13% rests with the top ten. The material was normal lung tissue next to the tumor, obtained before any cancer treatment. The chain combines TRBV11-3 with TRBJ2-7; 7 positions agree with TRBD1. This TCR was sampled from a man aged 18 to 50 with stage I lung adenocarcinoma. The CDR3 here is CASSPQGPPYEQYF. The DNA of the CDR3 is TGTGCCAGCAGCCCACAGGGGCCCCCCTACGAGCAGTACTTC.